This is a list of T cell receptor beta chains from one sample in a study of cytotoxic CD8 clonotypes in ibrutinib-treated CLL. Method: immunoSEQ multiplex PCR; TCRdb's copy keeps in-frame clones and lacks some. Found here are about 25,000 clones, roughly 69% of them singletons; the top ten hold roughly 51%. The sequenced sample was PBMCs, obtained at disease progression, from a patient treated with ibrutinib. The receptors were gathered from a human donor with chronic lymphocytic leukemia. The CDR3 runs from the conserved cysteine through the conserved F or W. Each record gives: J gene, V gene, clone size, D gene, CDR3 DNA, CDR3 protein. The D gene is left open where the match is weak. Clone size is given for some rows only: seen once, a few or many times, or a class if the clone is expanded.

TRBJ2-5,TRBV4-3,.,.,TGCGCCAGCAGCCCTACCGGCGGCCAAGAGACCCAGTACTTC,CASSPTGGQETQYF
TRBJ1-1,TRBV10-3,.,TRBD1,TGTGCCATCAGTGAGGGGGACAGGGCCGGCACTGAAGCTTTCTTT,CAISEGDRAGTEAFF
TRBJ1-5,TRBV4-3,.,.,TGCGCCAGCAGCCAAGATTGGGTTGAAGGGAATAGCAATCAGCCCCAGCATTTT,CASSQDWVEGNSNQPQHF
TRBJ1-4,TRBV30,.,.,TGTGCCTGGAGTGTACGTTCAGCTAATGAAAAACTGTTTTTT,CAWSVRSANEKLFF
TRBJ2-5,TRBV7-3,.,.,TGTGCCAGCAGCCGGTCCGGACTACTCCAAGAGACCCAGTACTTC,CASSRSGLLQETQYF
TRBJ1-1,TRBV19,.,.,TGTGCCAGTAGTCCGTGGGACGGCCCCTGGGTCACTGAAGCTTTCTTT,CASSPWDGPWVTEAFF
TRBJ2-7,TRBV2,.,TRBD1,TGTGCCAGCAGGACGACAGGGGGCCCCTACGAGCAGTACTTC,CASRTTGGPYEQYF
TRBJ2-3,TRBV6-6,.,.,TGTGCCAGCAGTGACGGAGGGTATACGCAGTATTTT,CASSDGGYTQYF
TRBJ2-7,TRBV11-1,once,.,TGTGCCAGCAGCCCTCTACAGGGCCGACCTTACGAGCAGTACTTC,CASSPLQGRPYEQYF
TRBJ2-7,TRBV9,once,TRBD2,TGTGCCAGCAGCCTCCAGGCGGGGGTGGACGAGCAGTACTTC,CASSLQAGVDEQYF
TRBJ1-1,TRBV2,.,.,TGTGCCAGCATGGTAGACGGCTACACTGAAGCTTTCTTT,CASMVDGYTEAFF
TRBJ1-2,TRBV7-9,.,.,TGTGCCAGCAGCTTAGGCCCCCGGGGGCTGGATTATGGCTACACCTTC,CASSLGPRGLDYGYTF
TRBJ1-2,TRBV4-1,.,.,TGCGCCAGCAGCCAAGAAGCGACTTACTATGGCTACACCTTC,CASSQEATYYGYTF
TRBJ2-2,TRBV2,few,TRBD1,TGTGCCAGCAGGGAGACAGGGCCCACCGGGGAGCTGTTTTTT,CASRETGPTGELFF
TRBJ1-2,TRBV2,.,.,TGTGCCAGCAGTGAGGAACGGGGGACCTATGGCTACACCTTC,CASSEERGTYGYTF
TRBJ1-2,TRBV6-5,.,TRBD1,TGTGCCAGCAGTCCGATTGGACAGGGGTATGGCTACACCTTC,CASSPIGQGYGYTF
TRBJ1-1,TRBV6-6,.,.,TGTGCCAGCAGTTACGGGGGGTTCCCTGAAGCTTTCTTT,CASSYGGFPEAFF
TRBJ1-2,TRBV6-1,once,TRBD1,TGTGCCAGCAGTGAAGCTCCAGGGGGAAATAACTATGGCTACACCTTC,CASSEAPGGNNYGYTF